Listed below are T cell receptor beta chains from one sample, sequenced in a study of blood T cell repertoires in COVID-19. Data came from immunoSEQ multiplex PCR; TCRdb stores just in-frame clones and leaves some out. The sample yields about 200,000 clones, about three quarters seen once. Sequences were obtained from peripheral blood. These receptors all stem from a woman aged 65 to 85 with acute or convalescent COVID-19. Each CDR3 is given with its conserved first and last residue. The D gene is left open where the match is weak. Clone size is not always given. Where it is, it says once, few, many or a class for expanded clones.

clone size | CDR3 length | J gene | V gene | D gene | CDR3 DNA | CDR3 protein
- | 15 | TRBJ2-5 | TRBV18 | - | TGTGCCAGCTCACCGCCCCTCGGGAAGGCGGAGACCCAGTACTTC | CASSPPLGKAETQYF
- | 14 | TRBJ2-7 | TRBV6-5 | - | TGTGCCAGCAGTTACGTGGGGGGAAGTTACGAGCAGTACTTC | CASSYVGGSYEQYF
- | 13 | TRBJ2-1 | TRBV28 | TRBD2 | TGTGCCAGCGGGTCGGGGGGCTACAATGAGCAGTTCTTC | CASGSGGYNEQFF
- | 13 | TRBJ2-5 | TRBV16 | - | TGTGCCAGCAGCCAATTGGCCCAAGAGACCCAGTACTTC | CASSQLAQETQYF
many | 16 | TRBJ2-7 | TRBV6-6 | TRBD2 | TGTGCCAGCAGCCAAACCGGGACTAAAACTTCCTACGAGCAGTACTTC | CASSQTGTKTSYEQYF
- | 17 | TRBJ1-5 | TRBV28 | - | TGTGCCAGCATGCCAGGAACGGCAGGGTTTAGCAATCAGCCCCAGCATTTT | CASMPGTAGFSNQPQHF
- | 16 | TRBJ2-2 | TRBV11-2 | TRBD2 | TGTGCCAGCAGCTCGCGACTAGCGGGAGAGGCCGGGGAGCTGTTTTTT | CASSSRLAGEAGELFF
- | 17 | TRBJ2-5 | TRBV11-3 | TRBD2 | TGTGCCAGCAGCCCCGGGACTAGCGGGAGGTCACAAGAGACCCAGTACTTC | CASSPGTSGRSQETQYF
- | 16 | TRBJ2-1 | TRBV7-7 | TRBD1 | TGTGCTAGCAGCTCACGACAGGGGGCAAGCTACAATGAGCAGTTCTTC | CASSSRQGASYNEQFF
- | 15 | TRBJ2-1 | TRBV9 | - | TGTGCCAGCAGCGAGGCGACTAGCTCCTACAATGAGCAGTTCTTC | CASSEATSSYNEQFF
- | 17 | TRBJ2-2 | TRBV21-1 | - | TGTGCCAGCAGAACTAGCGGGCCTTTTAGGGGCACCGGGGAGCTGTTTTTT | CASRTSGPFRGTGELFF
- | 15 | TRBJ2-7 | TRBV19 | TRBD2 | TGTGCCAGTAGTTCCCTTAGCGGGTACTCCTACGAGCAGTACTTC | CASSSLSGYSYEQYF
- | 17 | TRBJ2-2 | TRBV27 | TRBD2 | TGTGCCAGCAGTTTAACCCCGGGAGGGAAATACACCGGGGAGCTGTTTTTT | CASSLTPGGKYTGELFF
- | 14 | TRBJ1-6 | TRBV18 | TRBD1 | TGTGCCAGCTCACCCGACAGGGTGGAGTTGCCCCTCCACTTT | CASSPDRVELPLHF
few | 14 | TRBJ2-5 | TRBV7-9 | - | TGTGCCAGCAGTTACAGACAGGACCAAGAGACCCAGTACTTC | CASSYRQDQETQYF
- | 17 | TRBJ1-1 | TRBV19 | TRBD1 | TGTGCCAGTAGTACGAGGACAGGGGTCCCAATGAACACTGAAGCTTTCTTT | CASSTRTGVPMNTEAFF
- | 16 | TRBJ1-3 | TRBV5-6 | TRBD1 | TGTGCCAGCAGCTTGGCGGGACAGTTCTCTGGAAACACCATATATTTT | CASSLAGQFSGNTIYF
- | 15 | TRBJ1-3 | TRBV5-6 | - | TGTGCCAGCAGCTTTCGGGGAGGAACTGGAAACACCATATATTTT | CASSFRGGTGNTIYF
- | 18 | TRBJ2-6 | TRBV27 | TRBD1 | TGTGCCAGCAGTTCCCGGACAGGGAGGACCTCTGGGGCCAACGTCCTGACTTTC | CASSSRTGRTSGANVLTF
few | 16 | TRBJ1-4 | TRBV7-8 | - | TGTGCCAGCAGCTCGGGTGTATGGGGCGTTGGTGAAAAACTGTTTTTT | CASSSGVWGVGEKLFF
- | 14 | TRBJ2-2 | TRBV18 | - | TGTGCCAGCTCTCCGCAGGGGAACACCGGGGAGCTGTTTTTT | CASSPQGNTGELFF
few | 14 | TRBJ1-5 | TRBV2 | - | TGTGCCAGCAGTGAACGGGGTGCCAATCAGCCCCAGCATTTT | CASSERGANQPQHF
- | 15 | TRBJ2-1 | TRBV9 | - | TGTGCCAGCACCAAGGTCGCTAGCTCCTACAATGAGCAGTTCTTC | CASTKVASSYNEQFF
- | 13 | TRBJ1-4 | TRBV29-1 | - | TGCAGCGCTCTGACAACAACTAATGAAAAACTGTTTTTT | CSALTTTNEKLFF
- | 16 | TRBJ2-3 | TRBV5-4 | TRBD2 | TGTGCCAGCAGCTCCGGACTAGCGGCGGCCGGGGATACGCAGTATTTT | CASSSGLAAAGDTQYF
once | 14 | TRBJ1-5 | TRBV7-8 | - | TGTGCCAGCAGCCCTCTGGTCGCGAATCAGCCCCAGCATTTT | CASSPLVANQPQHF
- | 16 | TRBJ2-1 | TRBV5-1 | TRBD2 | TGCGCCAGCAGCTTGGGGGGACTAGCGGGATCCAATGAGCAGTTCTTC | CASSLGGLAGSNEQFF
- | 18 | TRBJ1-4 | TRBV7-8 | - | TGTGCCAGCAGCTTAGGCGGTGTCCCCCGATTTATACGGGAAAAACTGTTTTTT | CASSLGGVPRFIREKLFF
- | 13 | TRBJ1-5 | TRBV6-1 | - | TGTGCCAGCAGTGACGGGGGTGGGCAGCCCCAGCATTTT | CASSDGGGQPQHF
- | 15 | TRBJ1-3 | TRBV5-5 | - | TGTGCCAGCAGCTTGTGGGCTTCCTCTGGAAACACCATATATTTT | CASSLWASSGNTIYF
- | 15 | TRBJ1-1 | TRBV6-2/TRBV6-3 | TRBD1 | TGTGCCAGCACCCCAGGGGGAGTGCAGAACACTGAAGCTTTCTTT | CASTPGGVQNTEAFF
- | 15 | TRBJ2-5 | TRBV7-6 | TRBD2 | TGTGCCAGCAGCCCCGGGACTAGCGGGAGTGAGACCCAGTACTTC | CASSPGTSGSETQYF
many | 14 | TRBJ1-6 | TRBV5-5 | TRBD1 | TGTGCCACTGGCGACAGGGGCTTAAGGTCACCCCTCCACTTT | CATGDRGLRSPLHF
- | 16 | TRBJ1-5 | TRBV19 | - | TGTGCCAGTAGTCACCGGGGGGCGACAGGCAATCAGCCCCAGCATTTT | CASSHRGATGNQPQHF
once | 13 | TRBJ1-2 | TRBV19 | TRBD1 | TGTGCCAGCCAGGGACAGGGGTTCTATGGCTACACCTTC | CASQGQGFYGYTF